The TCR beta chain described here comes from a study of blood T cell repertoires in COVID-19. About the research overall: Acute and convalescent COVID-19 specimens originated in the United States, Italy and Spain.

In the original workflow: Estimates of nucleated cell counts were drawn from the amplification of reference gene primers. Assay: immunoSEQ multiplex PCR; the TCRdb copy retains only in-frame clones and omits some. V and J calls and clone size are as listed in that table; D and trimming were resolved from the DNA. The sample shows fewer than 200,000 clones, roughly 90% of them seen only once. Between the trimmed V and J ends, which lost 6 bases and 7 bases, there was a span of 12 bases. The CDR3 totals 12 residues. The source material was peripheral blood. The chain combines TRBV12-3 or TRBV12-4 with TRBJ1-2; possible D gene TRBD1, 5 bases. The TCR sequence derives from a woman aged 60 to 75 who had recovered from COVID-19. In nucleotides, the CDR3 is TGTGCCAGCAGCCCCCCAGGGTTTGGCTACACCTTC. Its protein product is CASSPPGFGYTF.